What follows are 19 T cell receptor beta chains derived from one specimen sequenced in a study of shared clonotypes between healthy human individuals. Sequencing used immunoSEQ multiplex PCR; TCRdb keeps in-frame clones, though not all of them. Of roughly 2,300,000 clones in the sample, around 93% are singletons; the top ten hold around 0.4%. Sequences were obtained from naive CD4+ T cells from PBMCs. Subset: CD45RA+ positively selected. These receptors originate from a man aged 18 to 35 in good health. Some clones in this sample may be carry-over from other donors' samples.

J is TRBJ2-1 and V is TRBV6-6; TRBD1 matches 7 bases. Germline V gene sequence: CDR1 MNHNY, CDR2 SVGAGI (reference sequence). Losses at the gene ends were 4 bases for V and 4 bases for J; bases not matched to a gene: 7. The CDR3 spans 15 residues. The CDR3 nucleotides are TGTGCCAGCAGTTCGCCGGGACAGATTTACAATGAGCAGTTCTTC. Translated, it gives CASSSPGQIYNEQFF.

The chain uses TRBV6-1 and TRBJ2-7; tentative D call: TRBD2 (6 bases). Trimming took off 5 bases at V and 0 bases at J, with 14 bases between the two ends. The CDR3 spans 15 residues. CDR1 and CDR2 (germline): MNHNS, SASEGT. The CDR3 nucleotides are TGTGCCAGCAGTCCCCACGGGGGTATCTCCTACGAGCAGTACTTC. The encoded protein is CASSPHGGISYEQYF.

This chain links TRBV5-1 with TRBJ2-3; D unresolved. The CDR3 is made up of 14 amino acids. Germline V lookup: CDR1 SGHRS, CDR2 YFSETQ. V lost 0 bases and J 4 bases, leaving 9 bases between the germline ends. The CDR3 loop reads CASSLGKVADTQYF. CDR3 nucleotide sequence: TGCGCCAGCAGCTTGGGGAAGGTTGCAGATACGCAGTATTTT.

This clone occurred a few times. The V gene is TRBV2, the J gene TRBJ1-5; weak D call: TRBD1 (6 bases). The V gene's germline CDR1 is SNHLY and CDR2 FYNNEI. The CDR3 totals 17 residues. V was cut by 1 base and J by 4 bases, with 17 bases left in between. CDR3 loop: CASSEELGGYWNQPQHF. CDR3 in DNA: TGTGCCAGCAGTGAAGAGTTGGGGGGCTATTGGAATCAGCCCCAGCATTTT.

The J gene is TRBJ1-6, the V gene TRBV11-2; D may be TRBD1 (5 bases). The CDR3 contains 16 residues. Germline CDR1 and CDR2: SGHAT and FQNNGV. Between the trimmed V and J ends, which lost 1 base and 7 bases, there was a span of 14 bases. Written as DNA, the CDR3 is TGTGCCAGCAGCTTAGGATCCAGGGTCGGGAATTCACCCCTCCACTTT. Amino acids: CASSLGSRVGNSPLHF.

The chain couples TRBV6-6 to TRBJ1-1, with 7 bases aligning to TRBD1. Trimming took 6 bases from V and 5 from J; bases not matched to a gene: 9. Germline assignment: CDR1 MNHNY and CDR2 SVGAGI (reference sequence). The CDR3 loop spans 14 amino acids. The CDR3 is CASRTTGRRTEAFF. The CDR3, as DNA: TGTGCCAGCAGGACGACAGGGAGGAGGACTGAAGCTTTCTTT.

The rearrangement uses TRBV9 and TRBJ1-1; D is unclear. This CDR3 comprises 13 residues. The V end lost 0 bases, the J end lost 8 bases, and 11 bases lay between the germline ends. Germline loops: CDR1 SGDLS, CDR2 YYNGEE. CDR3 DNA sequence: TGTGCCAGCAGCGTAGAGGCGGCGGCAGAAGCTTTCTTT. It yields the protein CASSVEAAAEAFF.

This chain connects TRBV27 to TRBJ1-2, with no clear D. CDR3 length equals 15 residues. V was shortened by 5 bases and J by 3 bases, with 16 bases between the two germline ends. Germline loops: CDR1 MNHEY, CDR2 SMNVEV (reference sequence). This CDR3 reads CASSPGVQRDYGYTF. In DNA form, the CDR3 reads TGTGCCAGCAGTCCGGGAGTTCAAAGGGACTATGGCTACACCTTC.

This clone was seen once. The rearrangement uses TRBV5-1 and TRBJ1-2; D is possibly TRBD1 (5 bases). This CDR3 is 13 amino acids long. V was clipped by 9 bases and J by 2 bases, with 14 bases between them. Germline values: CDR1 SGHRS, CDR2 YFSETQ. Here the CDR3 DNA reads TGCGCCACCTCGCTTGGGGGGAACTATGGCTACACCTTC. It specifies CATSLGGNYGYTF.

V gene TRBV9 combines with J gene TRBJ2-7, with 14 bases identical to TRBD2. The CDR3 is made up of 18 amino acids. The trim removed 1 base at V and 2 bases at J, leaving 8 bases unmatched. From germline, CDR1 is SGDLS and CDR2 YYNGEE. CDR3 nucleotide sequence: TGTGCCAGCAGCGTATCGACTAGCGGGAGGGCCGGCCCCTACGAGCAGTACTTC. Its translation is CASSVSTSGRAGPYEQYF.

This clone was recorded once. The chain links TRBV29-1 to TRBJ2-3; 8 positions match TRBD1. V shed 0 bases and J 6 bases; nucleotides not matched to a gene: 11. The CDR3 runs 16 residues. From germline, CDR1 is SQVTM and CDR2 ANQGSEA. The CDR3 bases are TGCAGCGTTGAAGATCTTCCAGGACAGGGATTTGATACGCAGTATTTT. This translates into CSVEDLPGQGFDTQYF.

The V and J genes are TRBV29-1 and TRBJ2-3, with a weak D call TRBD1 (6 bases). With 4 bases removed from V and 1 base from J, the gap between germline ends came to 12 bases. CDR3 size: 14 residues. Germline values: CDR1 SQVTM, CDR2 ANQGSEA. The CDR3 DNA follows: TGCAGCGTTGCGGGGACACAAGGCACAGATACGCAGTATTTT. It codes for CSVAGTQGTDTQYF.

This chain uses TRBV5-4 with TRBJ1-4; weak D call: TRBD1 (6 bases). Deletions cut 4 bases from V and 5 bases from J, with 15 bases between. The germline V gene encodes CDR1 SGHNT and CDR2 YYREEE (reference sequence). The CDR3 spans 15 residues. The CDR3 DNA reads TGTGCCAGCAGCCCTGGGGGCCTAAGAAATGAAAAACTGTTTTTT. Translating gives CASSPGGLRNEKLFF.

About this clone itself: The identical CDR3 is also encoded by other nucleotide sequences in the sample. The V call is TRBV5-1, the J call TRBJ1-4, with a weak D call TRBD1 (6 bases). The ends were cut back, 0 bases at V and 5 bases at J, with 8 bases in the middle. The CDR3 is 14 amino acids. From germline, CDR1 is SGHRS and CDR2 YFSETQ. Here the CDR3 reads CASSLGQGNEKLFF. The CDR3 coding sequence is TGCGCCAGCAGCTTGGGTCAGGGGAATGAAAAACTGTTTTTT.

V and J are TRBV4-3 and TRBJ2-4; tentatively, D is TRBD2 (7 bases). This CDR3 spans 19 amino acids. Germline V CDR1 and CDR2: LGHNA, YSLEER. V lost 0 bases to trimming and J lost 1 base, with 19 bases between them. The CDR3 is CASSQDPGGGALAKNIQYF. The CDR3 DNA reads TGCGCCAGCAGCCAAGACCCCGGAGGGGGGGCGCTGGCCAAAAACATTCAGTACTTC.

The genes are TRBV5-1 and TRBJ2-5; 11 nucleotides align to TRBD1. The V and J ends lost 3 bases and 5 bases, in that order; junction bases with no gene match: 6. CDR1 and CDR2 from the germline V gene are SGHRS and YFSETQ. This CDR3 region has 15 residues. CDR3 DNA: TGCGCCAGCAGCTATGGACAGGGGGCCCGGGAGACCCAGTACTTC. Encoded protein: CASSYGQGARETQYF.

This clone came up once. The chain joins TRBV28 to TRBJ2-2; D not certain. The CDR3 has 14 amino acids. Trimming shortened V by 2 bases and J by 3 bases, and 7 bases separated the two germline ends. Germline V gene data show CDR1 as MDHEN and CDR2 as SYDVKM. The CDR3 nucleotides read TGTGCCAGCAGTTTACAACTCGACACCGGGGAGCTGTTTTTT. It is translated as CASSLQLDTGELFF.

The chain combines TRBV2 with TRBJ1-2; possible D gene TRBD1, 5 bases. The CDR3 totals 13 residues. Trimming pared 6 bases from V and 7 bases from J, leaving 15 bases between. Germline loops: CDR1 SNHLY, CDR2 FYNNEI. The CDR3 here is CASRGRGVGGYTF. The CDR3 bases are TGTGCCAGCAGGGGTAGGGGCGTCGGTGGCTACACCTTC.

V is TRBV10-3 and J is TRBJ2-7; 7 positions match TRBD1. Per the germline V gene, CDR1 is ENHRY and CDR2 is SYGVKD. With 4 bases clipped from V and 0 bases from J, the junction kept 9 bases outside the gene matches. The length of the CDR3 is 16 residues. The CDR3 nucleotides are TGTGCCATCAGTGGCAAACGGACAGGAAGCTCCTACGAGCAGTACTTC. Translation: CAISGKRTGSSYEQYF.